This TCR beta chain came from a study of CD8+CD57+ T cells in acquired aplastic anemia. Genomic DNA templated the TCR beta VDJ and CDR3 profiling. One entry per CDR3 protein results from TCRdb running MiXCR on the reads. In the table there are roughly 280,000 distinct CDR3 sequences, under 60% of which are singletons. Study-wide results and caveats: With respect to CD8+ Simpson's diversity, patients and controls did not differ significantly.

Patients chosen for sequencing had CD8+CD57+ cells that had expanded, as shown by flow cytometry. In all patients, the disease was severe acquired aplastic anemia. Therapy had not been given to patients before blood sampling. V lost 3 bases and J 6 bases, leaving 11 bases between the germline ends. Germline V CDR1 and CDR2: SGHRS, YFSETQ. This CDR3 comprises 13 residues. About this clonotype: Its antigen is not identified.

This TCR came from a human donor with aplastic anemia. The sample consisted of sorted CD4+, CD8+, or CD8+CD57+ T cells (not recorded which) from PBMCs. The chain employs TRBV5-1 and TRBJ2-3; D not resolved. This CDR3 is CASSSDEDDTQYF. The CDR3 DNA reads as TGCGCCAGCAGCTCGGACGAGGACGATACGCAGTATTTT.